This T cell receptor beta chain appears in the sequencing data of a study of blood T cell repertoires in COVID-19. Study in general: T cells, B-cell-depleted T cells, or PBMCs provided the cDNA or gDNA that served as material.

Germline V gene data show CDR1 as SGDLS and CDR2 as YYNGEE. Trimming pared 4 bases from V and 2 bases from J, leaving 12 bases between. The CDR3 runs to 15 residues. Study processing details: Estimation of nucleated cell counts relied on the amplification of reference gene primers. Here immunoSEQ multiplex PCR was the method, and the copy in TCRdb shows in-frame clones only, minus some. V, J and clone size are taken as reported in that table, and D and trimming were inferred from the DNA itself. This table has roughly 100,000 clones, about 84% appearing once. Sequences were obtained from peripheral blood. The chain is built from TRBV9 and TRBJ2-2, with D possibly TRBD1 on 6 matching bases. The TCR comes from a human donor in a cohort sampled during active COVID-19. CDR3 in DNA: TGTGCCAGCAGCATTCGACAGGAAAACACCGGGGAGCTGTTTTTT. Encoded protein: CASSIRQENTGELFF. Looking up the rest from reference TRBV9 and TRBJ2-2 gives the full variable domain: DSGVTQTPKHLITATGQRVTLRCSPRSGDLSVYWYQQSLDQGLQFLIQYYNGEERAKGNILERFSAQQFPDLHSELNLSSLELGDSALYFCASSIRQENTGELFFGEGSRLTVL.